This T cell receptor beta chain was sequenced in a study of T cells after yellow fever vaccination. Notes on the study in general: A large majority of primary-vaccination clones showed up again after the booster (around 96% CD4, around 90% CD8).

Germline V lookup: CDR1 SGHRS, CDR2 YFSETQ. With 1 base clipped from V and 0 bases from J, the junction kept 3 bases outside the gene matches. The CDR3 totals 16 residues. In its sample, this clonotype was seen many times. The antigen remains unidentified. Each CDR3 protein gets one entry after TCRdb re-called the 5' RACE reads with MiXCR. The table includes about 220,000 distinct CDR3 sequences, about 3% detected once. This specimen was CD4+ T cells sorted from PBMCs, taken 10 days after the yellow fever booster vaccination. This chain links TRBV5-1 with TRBJ2-3; TRBD2 aligns across 9 bases. The receptor comes from a young man who received the YFV17D yellow fever vaccine. The CDR3 protein is CASSLRSGGSTDTQYF. In DNA form, the CDR3 reads TGCGCCAGCAGCTTGAGGAGCGGGGGGAGCACAGATACGCAGTATTTT.